The rows below give T cell receptor beta chains drawn from one sample of a study of cytomegalovirus exposure and HLA in healthy donors. Clones were sequenced by immunoSEQ multiplex PCR, and TCRdb holds only the in-frame ones, with some missing. The repertoire holds approximately 220,000 clones, with around 80% as singletons. The sample comprised PBMCs. The source of these receptors is a woman aged 25-40 years in good health and CMV-seropositive. The CDR3 runs from the conserved cysteine through the conserved F or W. D genes are given only for firm matches.

TRBD2	TRBV7-3	TRBJ2-1	CASRNTTSGRTIHNEQFF	TGTGCCAGCAGAAATACGACTAGCGGGAGGACCATCCACAATGAGCAGTTCTTC
.	TRBV6-1	TRBJ2-7	CASSALLSYEQYF	TGTGCCAGCAGTGCTCTCCTATCCTACGAGCAGTACTTC
.	TRBV5-1	TRBJ2-5	CASLGGAETQYF	TGCGCCAGCCTGGGGGGGGCAGAGACCCAGTACTTC
TRBD2	TRBV7-2	TRBJ2-1	CASSLGPSGSYNEQFF	TGTGCCAGCAGCTTAGGCCCTAGCGGCTCCTACAATGAGCAGTTCTTC
.	TRBV12-2	TRBJ2-7	CASRPSHYRPFYEQYF	TGTGCAAGTCGCCCCAGTCATTACAGGCCTTTCTACGAGCAGTACTTC
.	TRBV29-1	TRBJ1-2	CSVEDSSLKGGYTF	TGCAGCGTTGAAGATTCCAGCCTGAAGGGAGGCTACACCTTC
TRBD1	TRBV28	TRBJ1-2	CASNWGDRVRDGYTF	TGTGCCAGCAACTGGGGGGACAGGGTAAGGGACGGCTACACCTTC
.	TRBV6-5	TRBJ1-2	CASSYPTGRGKYGYTF	TGTGCCAGCAGTTACCCGACGGGGCGGGGAAAGTATGGCTACACCTTC
.	TRBV5-4	TRBJ1-2	CASSPNSYGYTF	TGTGCCAGCAGCCCGAACAGTTATGGCTACACCTTC
.	TRBV30	TRBJ2-6	CAWNEGPGANVLTF	TGTGCCTGGAATGAGGGGCCTGGGGCCAACGTCCTGACTTTC
.	TRBV30	TRBJ1-1	CAWSVLRDRAFF	TGTGCCTGGAGTGTACTGAGGGATCGGGCTTTCTTT
.	TRBV28	TRBJ2-1	CASRLNDEQFF	TGTGCCAGCAGGCTAAACGATGAGCAGTTCTTC
.	TRBV7-2	TRBJ2-1	CASTPGASSYNEQFF	TGTGCCAGCACCCCTGGGGCAAGCTCCTACAATGAGCAGTTCTTC
.	TRBV7-9	TRBJ1-1	CASTLGGVGDTEAFF	TGTGCCAGCACCCTAGGGGGGGTTGGGGACACTGAAGCTTTCTTT
.	TRBV30	TRBJ2-7	CAWRDGSSYEQYF	TGTGCCTGGAGGGACGGTAGCTCCTACGAGCAGTACTTC
.	TRBV5-6	TRBJ1-1	CASSLEGKAFF	TGTGCCAGCAGCTTGGAAGGTAAAGCTTTCTTT
TRBD2	TRBV27	TRBJ2-2	CASTLRLAGGPGELFF	TGTGCCAGCACCCTAAGACTAGCGGGAGGGCCCGGGGAGCTGTTTTTT
TRBD1	TRBV6-1	TRBJ1-1	CASSEVGTGEAFF	TGTGCCAGCAGTGAAGTGGGGACAGGGGAAGCTTTCTTT
.	TRBV7-9	TRBJ1-2	CATQTKVTANYGYTF	TGTGCCACGCAAACGAAAGTGACAGCGAACTATGGCTACACCTTC
TRBD2	TRBV27	TRBJ2-7	CASSLSKRERSEQYF	TGTGCCAGCAGTTTATCGAAGCGGGAGCGGAGCGAGCAGTACTTC
.	TRBV27	TRBJ2-7	CASRAGSSYEQYF	TGTGCCAGCAGGGCGGGGAGCTCCTACGAGCAGTACTTC
.	TRBV10-2	TRBJ1-1	CASSGVMGTEAFF	TGCGCCAGCAGTGGGGTAATGGGCACTGAAGCTTTCTTT
.	TRBV11-2	TRBJ2-7	CASRSTGTDEQYF	TGTGCCAGCAGATCAACAGGGACGGACGAGCAGTACTTC